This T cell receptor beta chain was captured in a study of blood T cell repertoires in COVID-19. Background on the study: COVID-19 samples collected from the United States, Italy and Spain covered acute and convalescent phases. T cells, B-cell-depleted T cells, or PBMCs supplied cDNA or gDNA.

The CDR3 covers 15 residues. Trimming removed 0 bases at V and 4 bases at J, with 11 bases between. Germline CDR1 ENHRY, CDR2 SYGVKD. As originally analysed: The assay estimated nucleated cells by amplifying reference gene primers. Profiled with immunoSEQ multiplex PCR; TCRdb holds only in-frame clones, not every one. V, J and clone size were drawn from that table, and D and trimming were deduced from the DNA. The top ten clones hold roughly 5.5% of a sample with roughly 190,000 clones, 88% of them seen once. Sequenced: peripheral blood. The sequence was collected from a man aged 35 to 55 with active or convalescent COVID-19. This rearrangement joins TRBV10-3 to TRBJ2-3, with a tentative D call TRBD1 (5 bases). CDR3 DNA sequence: TGTGCCATCAGTGAGTCGGGGCAATTGGCAGATACGCAGTATTTT. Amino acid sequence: CAISESGQLADTQYF.